The rows below give T cell receptor beta chains drawn from one sample of a study of cytomegalovirus exposure and HLA in healthy donors. Clones were sequenced by immunoSEQ multiplex PCR, and TCRdb holds only the in-frame ones, with some missing. The table shows roughly 48,000 clones, with 90% to 95% occurring only once. Sequenced: PBMCs. The source is a woman aged 18-29 years in good health and CMV-seropositive. Each CDR3 is given with its conserved first and last residue. Fields, in order: CDR3 length, V gene, J gene, CDR3 protein.

>17|TRBV10-3|TRBJ1-2
CAISESGTAFGGDGYTF
>16|TRBV27|TRBJ2-7
CASSSPPGGFSYEQYF
>17|TRBV5-1|TRBJ2-5
CASSLGSLVGRLETQYF
>13|TRBV6-4|TRBJ2-1
CASSDSETSEQFF
>14|TRBV7-3|TRBJ2-3
CASSRGTPPETQYF
>11|TRBV5-6|TRBJ2-7
CASSLAVEQYF
>14|TRBV19|TRBJ1-3
CASTLGESGNTIYF
>16|TRBV18|TRBJ2-5
CASSFTQGREQETQYF
>14|TRBV25-1|TRBJ1-3
CASSESGSGNTIYF
>15|TRBV12-5|TRBJ1-2
CASGLSGGGWNGYTF
>18|TRBV9|TRBJ2-6
CASSSPAGGASGANVLTF
>13|TRBV5-4|TRBJ2-4
CASSLQAKNIQYF
>14|TRBV25-1|TRBJ1-2
CASTPPGSNYGYTF
>15|TRBV6-4|TRBJ2-6
CASSATGSGANVLTF
>17|TRBV27|TRBJ2-3
CASSGRLAGLSTDTQYF
>15|TRBV11-2|TRBJ1-5
CASSPVTGYNQPQHF
>15|TRBV18|TRBJ2-7
CASSPSGVSGIEQYF
>15|TRBV6-5|TRBJ2-7
CASTSSLAGWYEQYF
>14|TRBV30|TRBJ2-2
CAWSRDRGYQKLFF
>14|TRBV6-4|TRBJ2-2
CASSDSTNTGELFF
>19|TRBV5-5|TRBJ2-1
CASSWGLAGGTTSYNEQFF
>16|TRBV10-2|TRBJ2-7
CASSASTLAGPYEQYF
>14|TRBV14|TRBJ2-1
CASSHSLKGLRQFF
>15|TRBV6-6|TRBJ2-5
CASSKGVGVVETQYF
>17|TRBV7-9|TRBJ2-1
CASSLPGLAGGKHEQFF
>14|TRBV15|TRBJ1-2
CATSRWGEVNGYTF
>16|TRBV18|TRBJ2-5
CASSPLGARIQETQYF
>13|TRBV28|TRBJ2-5
CASCSGRGETQYF
>14|TRBV27|TRBJ2-1
CASSSTSSYNEQFF
>13|TRBV7-2|TRBJ1-2
CASSLVRQDGYTF
>12|TRBV5-6|TRBJ1-2
CASRRQGYGYTF
>16|TRBV19|TRBJ1-1
CASSLLPGQGIIEAFF
>16|TRBV7-9|TRBJ2-7
CASSLGLLTSSYEQYF
>13|TRBV19|TRBJ1-2
CASSIRENYGYTF
>15|TRBV6-1|TRBJ1-5
CASSDRQGFNQPQHF
>15|TRBV30|TRBJ1-3
CAWSVRGASGNTIYF
>13|TRBV28|TRBJ2-7
CASTPGGSYEQYF
>15|TRBV7-8|TRBJ1-4
CASSSTGLTNEKLFF
>14|TRBV27|TRBJ2-7
CASSTGQSSYEQYF
>14|TRBV6-5|TRBJ2-5
CASSRTSGTETQYF
>11|TRBV30|TRBJ2-7
CAFTVGYEQYF
>16|TRBV7-2|TRBJ1-4
CASSLDRARANEKLFF
>21|TRBV27|TRBJ1-5
CASSLSTRQDRGGNSNQPQHF
>14|TRBV27|TRBJ2-3
CASSSLLDSDTQYF
>14|TRBV10-1|TRBJ2-5
CASSEQGAQETQYF
>15|TRBV15|TRBJ2-7
CATSRDSSAPREQYF
>16|TRBV14|TRBJ1-6
CASSQQGSSYNSPLHF
>17|TRBV19|TRBJ2-6
CASSKGGTASGANVLTF
>16|TRBV5-8|TRBJ2-3
CASSLGPAGRTDTQYF
>15|TRBV29-1|TRBJ2-7
CSVVGTSGTTYEQYF
>12|TRBV30|TRBJ2-1
CAWSEQYNEQFF
>14|TRBV6-5|TRBJ2-3
CASRGQGRADTQYF
>14|TRBV5-1|TRBJ2-5
CASSPHRESETQYF
>15|TRBV6-6|TRBJ1-3
CASRRQGDSGNTIYF
>17|TRBV5-4|TRBJ2-1
CASSLKPDRGMANEQFF
>13|TRBV28|TRBJ2-7
CASGLAGVREQYF
>14|TRBV6-1|TRBJ1-4
CASSDGTGGEKLFF
>14|TRBV30|TRBJ2-7
CAWEPRVPGGEQYF
>17|TRBV27|TRBJ2-7
CASSSLVLAGEVYEQYF
>13|TRBV2|TRBJ1-5
CASRGRIGQPQHF